The clone carrying this TCR beta chain turned up a few times. This entry comes from a study of OX40 agonist ivuxolimab in advanced cancers. The germline V gene encodes CDR1 MNHNY and CDR2 SVGAGI (reference sequence). The V segment lost 6 bases and the J segment 7 bases; nucleotides outside the gene matches: 11. The CDR3 loop spans 14 amino acids. Sequenced by immunoSEQ multiplex PCR; TCRdb stores in-frame clones only, minus some. In the table there are approximately 70,000 clones, roughly four fifths of which are singletons. This chain joins TRBV6-6 and TRBJ1-1; 7 bases fit TRBD1. The material was CD4+ or CD8+ T cells sorted from blood, obtained in a trial of the OX40 agonist ivuxolimab. The TCR originated in an adult with an advanced solid tumor such as melanoma, head and neck, liver or kidney cancer. For the CDR3, the DNA is TGTGCCAGCAGCACGGCCCTCGGACAGGATGAAGCTTTCTTT. Translating it yields CASSTALGQDEAFF.